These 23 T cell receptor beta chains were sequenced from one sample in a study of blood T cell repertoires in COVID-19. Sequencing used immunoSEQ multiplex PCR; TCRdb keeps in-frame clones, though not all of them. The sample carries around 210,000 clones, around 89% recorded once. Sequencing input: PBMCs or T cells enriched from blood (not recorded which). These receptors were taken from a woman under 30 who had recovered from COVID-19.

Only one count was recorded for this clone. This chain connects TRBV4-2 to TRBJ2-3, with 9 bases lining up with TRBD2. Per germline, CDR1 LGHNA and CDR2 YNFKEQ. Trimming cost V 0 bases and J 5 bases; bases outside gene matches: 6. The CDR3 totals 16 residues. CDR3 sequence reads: CASSQDRRGGRDTQYF. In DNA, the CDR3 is TGTGCCAGCAGCCAAGATCGGCGGGGGGGCCGAGATACGCAGTATTTT.

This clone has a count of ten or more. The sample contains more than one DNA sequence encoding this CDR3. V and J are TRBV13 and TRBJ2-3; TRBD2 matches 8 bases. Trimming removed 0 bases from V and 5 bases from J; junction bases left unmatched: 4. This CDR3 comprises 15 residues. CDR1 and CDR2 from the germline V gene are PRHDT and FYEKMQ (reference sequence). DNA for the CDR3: TGTGCCAGCAGCTTAGGCAGCGGGGGTGGAGATACGCAGTATTTT. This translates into CASSLGSGGGDTQYF.

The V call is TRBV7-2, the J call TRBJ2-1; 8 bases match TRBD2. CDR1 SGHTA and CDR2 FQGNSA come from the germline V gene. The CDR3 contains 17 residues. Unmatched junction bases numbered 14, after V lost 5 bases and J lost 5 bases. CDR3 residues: CASSRFQGRGAHNEQFF. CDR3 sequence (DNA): TGTGCCAGCAGCCGCTTCCAGGGGCGGGGGGCTCACAATGAGCAGTTCTTC.

The CDR3 DNA sequence: TGCGCCAGCAGCTTGGCTCGGGCAACTAATGAAAAACTGTTTTTT. It yields the protein CASSLARATNEKLFF. The V gene is TRBV5-1, the J gene TRBJ1-4; unclear D gene. The CDR3 sequence is 15 residues long. V lost 0 bases and J 0 bases, leaving 6 bases between the germline ends. Germline V lookup: CDR1 SGHRS, CDR2 YFSETQ.

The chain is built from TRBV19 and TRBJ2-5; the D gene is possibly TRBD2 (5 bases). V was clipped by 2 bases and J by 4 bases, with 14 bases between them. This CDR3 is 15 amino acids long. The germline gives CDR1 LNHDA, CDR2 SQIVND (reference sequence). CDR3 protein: CASSIRKGARETQYF. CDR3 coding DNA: TGTGCCAGTAGTATAAGGAAGGGAGCCCGAGAGACCCAGTACTTC.

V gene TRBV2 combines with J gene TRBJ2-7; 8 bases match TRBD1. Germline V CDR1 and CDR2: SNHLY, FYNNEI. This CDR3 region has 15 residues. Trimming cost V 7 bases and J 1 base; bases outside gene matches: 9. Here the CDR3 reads CASNPGTGPSYEQYF. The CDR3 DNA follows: TGTGCCAGCAATCCCGGGACAGGTCCATCCTACGAGCAGTACTTC.

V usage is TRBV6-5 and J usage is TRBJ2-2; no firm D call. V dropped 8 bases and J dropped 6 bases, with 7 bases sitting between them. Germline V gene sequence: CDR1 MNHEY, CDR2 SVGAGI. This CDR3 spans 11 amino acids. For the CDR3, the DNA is TGTGCCAGCGTTCGGTCCGGGGAGCTGTTTTTT. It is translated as CASVRSGELFF.

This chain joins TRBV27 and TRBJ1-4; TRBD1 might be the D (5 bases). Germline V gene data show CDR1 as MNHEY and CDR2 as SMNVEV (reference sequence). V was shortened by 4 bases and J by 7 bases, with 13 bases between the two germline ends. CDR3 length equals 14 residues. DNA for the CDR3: TGTGCCAGCAGTTGGGGCGGTAGGGGTGAAAAACTGTTTTTT. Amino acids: CASSWGGRGEKLFF.

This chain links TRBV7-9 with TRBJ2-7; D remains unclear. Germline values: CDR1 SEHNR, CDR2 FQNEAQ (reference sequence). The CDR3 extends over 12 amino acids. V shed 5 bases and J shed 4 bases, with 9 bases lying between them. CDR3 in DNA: TGTGCCAGCAGCCACTTCTCTTACGAGCAGTACTTC. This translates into CASSHFSYEQYF.

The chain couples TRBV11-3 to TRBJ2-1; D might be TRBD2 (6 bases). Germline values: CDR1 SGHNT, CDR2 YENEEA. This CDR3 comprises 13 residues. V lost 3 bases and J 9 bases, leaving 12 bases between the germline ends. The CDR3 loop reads CASSLMPSAEQFF. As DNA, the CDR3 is TGTGCCAGCAGCTTGATGCCTAGCGCTGAGCAGTTCTTC.

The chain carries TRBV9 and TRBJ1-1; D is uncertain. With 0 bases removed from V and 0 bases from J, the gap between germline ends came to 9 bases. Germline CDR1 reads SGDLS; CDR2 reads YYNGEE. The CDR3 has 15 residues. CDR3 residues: CASSVDASMNTEAFF. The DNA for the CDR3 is TGTGCCAGCAGCGTAGATGCGTCTATGAACACTGAAGCTTTCTTT.

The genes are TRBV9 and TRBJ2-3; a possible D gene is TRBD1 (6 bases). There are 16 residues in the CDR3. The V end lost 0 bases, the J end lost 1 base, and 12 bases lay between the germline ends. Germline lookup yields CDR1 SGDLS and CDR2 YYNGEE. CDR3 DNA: TGTGCCAGCAGCGTAGGACCGGGACAACGCACAGATACGCAGTATTTT. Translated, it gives CASSVGPGQRTDTQYF.

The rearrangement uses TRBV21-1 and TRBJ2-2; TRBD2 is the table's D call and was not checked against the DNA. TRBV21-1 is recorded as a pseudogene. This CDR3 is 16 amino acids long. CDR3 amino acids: CASSKEDQNTTGELFF. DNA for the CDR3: TGTGCCAGCAGCAAGGAGGATCAGAATACCACCGGGGAGCTGTTTTTT.

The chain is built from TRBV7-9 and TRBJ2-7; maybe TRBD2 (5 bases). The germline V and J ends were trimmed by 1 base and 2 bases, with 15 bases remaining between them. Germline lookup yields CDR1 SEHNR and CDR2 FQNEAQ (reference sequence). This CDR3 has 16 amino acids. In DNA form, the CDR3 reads TGTGCCAGCAGCTTAGTCGGCGGAGCGGACGCCTACGAGCAGTACTTC. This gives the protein CASSLVGGADAYEQYF.

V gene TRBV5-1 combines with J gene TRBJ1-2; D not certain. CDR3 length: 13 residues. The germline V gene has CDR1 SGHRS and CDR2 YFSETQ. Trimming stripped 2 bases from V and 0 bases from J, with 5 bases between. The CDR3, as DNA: TGCGCCAGCAGCTTAGCCACTAACTATGGCTACACCTTC. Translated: CASSLATNYGYTF.

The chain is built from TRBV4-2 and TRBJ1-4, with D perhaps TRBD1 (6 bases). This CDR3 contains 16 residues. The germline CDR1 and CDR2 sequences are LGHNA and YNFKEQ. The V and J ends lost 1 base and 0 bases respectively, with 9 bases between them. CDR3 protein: CASSQAQGTTNEKLFF. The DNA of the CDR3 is TGTGCCAGCAGCCAAGCGCAGGGGACAACTAATGAAAAACTGTTTTTT.

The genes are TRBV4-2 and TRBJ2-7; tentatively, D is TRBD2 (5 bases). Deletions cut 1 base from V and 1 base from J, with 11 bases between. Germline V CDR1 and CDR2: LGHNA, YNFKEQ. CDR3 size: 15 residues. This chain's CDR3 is CASSQAAGVSYEQYF. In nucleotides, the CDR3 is TGTGCCAGCAGCCAAGCGGCCGGGGTGTCCTACGAGCAGTACTTC.

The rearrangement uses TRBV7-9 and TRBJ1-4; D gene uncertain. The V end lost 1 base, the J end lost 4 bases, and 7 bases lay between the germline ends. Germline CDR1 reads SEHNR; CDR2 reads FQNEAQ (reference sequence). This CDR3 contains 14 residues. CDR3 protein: CASSLGGNNEKLFF. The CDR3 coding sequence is TGTGCCAGCAGCTTAGGAGGGAATAATGAAAAACTGTTTTTT.

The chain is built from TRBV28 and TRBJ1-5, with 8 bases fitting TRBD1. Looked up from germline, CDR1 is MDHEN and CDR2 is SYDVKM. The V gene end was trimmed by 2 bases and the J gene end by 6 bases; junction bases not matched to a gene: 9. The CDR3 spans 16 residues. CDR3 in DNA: TGTGCCAGCAGTTTAACGGGGACAGGTATCCGTCAGCCCCAGCATTTT. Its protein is CASSLTGTGIRQPQHF.

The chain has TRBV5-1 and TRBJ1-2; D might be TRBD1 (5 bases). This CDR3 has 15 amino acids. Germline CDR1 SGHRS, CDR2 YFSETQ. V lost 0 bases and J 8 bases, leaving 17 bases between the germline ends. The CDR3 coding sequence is TGCGCCAGCAGCTTGGATTCAGGGAGGAGGACCGGCTACACCTTC. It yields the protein CASSLDSGRRTGYTF.

The CDR3 DNA sequence: TGCAGTGCTAGTACAGGGGCGGACCTCCAAGAGACCCAGTACTTC. It specifies CSASTGADLQETQYF. The chain has TRBV20-1 and TRBJ2-5; 7 bases match TRBD1. The CDR3 spans 15 residues. V was pared by 3 bases and J by 1 base, with 8 bases of the junction left unmatched. Germline CDR1 and CDR2: DFQATT and SNEGSKA (reference sequence).

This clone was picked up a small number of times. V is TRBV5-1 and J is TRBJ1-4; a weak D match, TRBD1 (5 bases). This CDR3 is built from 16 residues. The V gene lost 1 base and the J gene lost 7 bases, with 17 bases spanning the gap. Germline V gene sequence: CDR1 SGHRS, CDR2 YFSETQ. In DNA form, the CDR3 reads TGCGCCAGCAGCTTGCAGGCCCAGGGTCTGAGTGAAAAACTGTTTTTT. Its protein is CASSLQAQGLSEKLFF.

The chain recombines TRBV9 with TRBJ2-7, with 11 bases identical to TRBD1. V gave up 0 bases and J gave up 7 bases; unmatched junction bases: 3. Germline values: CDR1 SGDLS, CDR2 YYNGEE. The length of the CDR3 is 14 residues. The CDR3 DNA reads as TGTGCCAGCAGCGTAGGAGGGACAGGGGGAGAGCAGTACTTC. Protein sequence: CASSVGGTGGEQYF.